Below, 26 T cell receptor beta chains from the same sample are listed, as sequenced in a study of blood T cell repertoires in COVID-19. Only in-frame clones appear in the TCRdb table, and some are missing; sequencing was by immunoSEQ multiplex PCR. The repertoire holds fewer than 350,000 clones, with 90% as singletons. What was sequenced was PBMCs or T cells enriched from blood (not recorded which). The receptor set was obtained from a woman aged 18-29 years with acute COVID-19.

The V and J genes are TRBV3-1 (or the pseudogene TRBV3-2) and TRBJ2-4; D gene ambiguous. Germline V gene data show CDR1 as LGHDT and CDR2 as YNNKEL (reference sequence). V was cut by 1 base and J by 11 bases, with 9 bases left in between. There are 12 residues in the CDR3. For the CDR3, the DNA is TGTGCCAGCAGCCAAGGTCCCGTTCTTCAGTACTTC. Translation: CASSQGPVLQYF.

This rearrangement joins TRBV28 to TRBJ1-1; TRBD1 matches at 7 bases. This CDR3 has 11 amino acids. Losses at the gene ends were 8 bases for V and 10 bases for J; bases not matched to a gene: 7. Per germline, CDR1 MDHEN and CDR2 SYDVKM. CDR3 protein: CASRLRDRAFF. The CDR3 nucleotides are TGTGCCAGCCGACTCCGGGACAGAGCTTTCTTT. Full variable domain (missing parts from reference TRBV28 and TRBJ1-1): DVKVTQSSRYLVKRTGEKVFLECVQDMDHENMFWYRQDPGLGLRLIYFSYDVKMKEKGDIPEGYSVSREKKERFSLILESASTNQTSMYLCASRLRDRAFFGQGTRLTVV.

This clone was recorded once. The genes are TRBV7-3 and TRBJ2-2, with TRBD2 matching 11 bases. The V gene's germline CDR1 is SGHTA and CDR2 FQGTGA. This CDR3 has 17 residues. The J segment lost 3 bases and the V segment lost 2 bases, leaving 5 bases of the junction unmatched. The DNA of the CDR3 is TGTGCCAGCAGCTTACTAGCGGGAGGACTCTACACCGGGGAGCTGTTTTTT. Translation: CASSLLAGGLYTGELFF.

The rearrangement uses TRBV7-2 and TRBJ2-3, with D maybe TRBD1 (6 bases). The CDR3 runs 16 residues. V was pared by 1 base and J by 5 bases, with 16 bases between. Germline V gene data show CDR1 as SGHTA and CDR2 as FQGNSA. CDR3 in amino acids: CASSLVGGPRGDTQYF. CDR3 coding DNA: TGTGCCAGCAGCTTAGTTGGGGGCCCTCGGGGAGATACGCAGTATTTT. The variable domain in full, with the rest retrieved from reference TRBV7-2 and TRBJ2-3, is GAGVSQSPSNKVTEKGKDVELRCDPISGHTALYWYRQSLGQGLEFLIYFQGNSAPDKSGLPSDRFSAERTGGSVSTLTIQRTQQEDSAVYLCASSLVGGPRGDTQYFGPGTRLTVL.

V usage is TRBV13 and J usage is TRBJ2-2, with TRBD2 identical over 12 bases. The CDR3 is made up of 15 amino acids. The junction had 6 bases not matched to a gene; V was cut back by 8 bases and J by 5 bases. The germline V gene encodes CDR1 PRHDT and CDR2 FYEKMQ (reference sequence). The CDR3, as DNA: TGTGCCAGCCTTCTAGCGGGAGGGGGAACCGGGGAGCTGTTTTTT. Translation gives CASLLAGGGTGELFF.

This chain links TRBV19 with TRBJ2-1; 9 bases are shared with TRBD2. V lost 3 bases to trimming and J lost 0 bases; unmatched junction nucleotides: 18. CDR1 LNHDA and CDR2 SQIVND come from the germline V gene (reference sequence). The CDR3 is 21 amino acids. DNA for the CDR3: TGTGCCAGTAGTATTCCGGGACTAGCACTCGTCAGGGGGAGCTCCTACAATGAGCAGTTCTTC. Protein sequence: CASSIPGLALVRGSSYNEQFF.

The chain combines TRBV24-1 with TRBJ2-1, with 10 positions matching TRBD2. The germline CDR1 and CDR2 sequences are KGHDR and SFDVKD. This CDR3 region has 14 residues. V dropped 0 bases and J dropped 13; count of bases not matched to a gene: 5. CDR3 sequence: CATSDLASGSEQFF. The DNA for the CDR3 is TGTGCCACCAGTGATTTGGCTAGCGGGAGTGAACAGTTCTTC.

This clone was recorded only once. The V gene is TRBV6-5, the J gene TRBJ1-5; 8 nucleotides agree with TRBD1. V was clipped by 6 bases and J by 6 bases; unmatched bases: 10. The CDR3 runs 15 residues. Looked up from germline, CDR1 is MNHEY and CDR2 is SVGAGI. The CDR3 spells CASSGGTGGGQPQHF. CDR3 sequence (DNA): TGTGCCAGCAGCGGGGGCACAGGGGGTGGTCAGCCCCAGCATTTT.

This CDR3 reads CASSPGTSGRGAQETQYF. The CDR3 nucleotides are TGTGCCAGCAGCCCCGGGACTAGCGGGAGAGGGGCCCAAGAGACCCAGTACTTC. V is TRBV28 and J is TRBJ2-5; 14 bases map to TRBD2. V was pared by 6 bases and J by 1 base, with 10 bases of the junction left unmatched. Germline assignment: CDR1 MDHEN and CDR2 SYDVKM. The CDR3 totals 18 residues.

In regard to this clone: One junction end does not reproduce the germline sequence, and a read error may be involved. This chain connects TRBV30 to TRBJ2-7; no clear D gene. CDR3 length: 12 residues. CDR1 and CDR2 from the germline V gene are GTSNPN and SVGIG (reference sequence). This CDR3 is CSLRQTVYEQYF. CDR3 DNA sequence: TGCAGCCTGCGACAAACCGTCTACGAGCAGTACTTC.

The CDR3 nucleotides read TGTGCCTGGAGACGTAATGGGCATGGGAATTCACCCCTCCACTTT. Residues: CAWRRNGHGNSPLHF. This chain uses TRBV30 with TRBJ1-6; the D is unclear. The V end was cut by 3 bases, the J end by 7 bases, with 16 bases between. This CDR3 has 15 amino acids. From germline, CDR1 is GTSNPN and CDR2 SVGIG (reference sequence).

This clone occurred a few times. The chain carries TRBV4-1 and TRBJ1-5, with D maybe TRBD1 (5 bases). The V gene's germline CDR1 is MGHRA and CDR2 YSYEKL. CDR3 length equals 15 residues. The V end lost 5 bases, the J end lost 7 bases, and 18 bases lay between the germline ends. CDR3: CASSYEGGRGQPQHF. The CDR3 coding sequence is TGCGCCAGCAGCTACGAGGGAGGGAGGGGACAGCCCCAGCATTTT.

The chain uses TRBV2 and TRBJ2-7; 9 bases match TRBD1. V lost 6 bases to trimming and J lost 3 bases; unmatched junction nucleotides: 9. Per the germline V gene, CDR1 is SNHLY and CDR2 is FYNNEI. The CDR3 is 15 amino acids. The CDR3 here is CASSLDRGRFYEQYF. The CDR3 DNA reads TGTGCCAGCAGCTTGGACAGGGGCAGATTCTACGAGCAGTACTTC. Combining the CDR3 with reference TRBV2 and TRBJ2-7 gives the whole variable domain EPEVTQTPSHQVTQMGQEVILRCVPISNHLYFYWYRQILGQKVEFLVSFYNNEISEKSEIFDDQFSVERPDGSNFTLKIRSTKLEDSAMYFCASSLDRGRFYEQYFGPGTRLTVT.

The chain couples TRBV30 to TRBJ2-3; TRBD2 aligns across 8 bases. With 4 bases clipped from V and 0 bases from J, the junction kept 9 bases outside the gene matches. The V gene's germline CDR1 is GTSNPN and CDR2 SVGIG (reference sequence). The CDR3 runs 16 residues. The CDR3 DNA follows: TGTGCCTGGAAACACAGCGCGGGGGGTAGCACAGATACGCAGTATTTT. Its translation is CAWKHSAGGSTDTQYF.

The chain combines TRBV2 with TRBJ2-7; D possibly corresponds to TRBD1 (5 bases). Germline-derived CDR1 and CDR2 are SNHLY and FYNNEI. The CDR3 has 14 residues. V was clipped by 2 bases and J by 0 bases, with 8 bases between them. CDR3 sequence: CASSEPRGSYEQYF. CDR3 sequence (DNA): TGTGCCAGCAGTGAACCTAGGGGCTCCTACGAGCAGTACTTC.

The chain has TRBV2 and TRBJ2-4; D possibly corresponds to TRBD1 (7 bases). The CDR3 spans 11 residues. CDR1 SNHLY and CDR2 FYNNEI come from the germline V gene. Trimming left V 6 bases short and J 13 bases short, with 13 bases between. This chain's CDR3 is CASSNRGGQYF. In DNA, the CDR3 is TGTGCCAGCAGCAACAGGGGAGGCCAGTACTTC.

This clone came up once. CDR3 nucleotides: TGTGCCAGCAGTCCTCCCGGGACTGGGTCACGGGGTACGCAGTATTTT. This sequence encodes CASSPPGTGSRGTQYF. The genes are TRBV28 and TRBJ2-3, with D maybe TRBD2 (6 bases). The V gene lost 5 bases and the J gene lost 8 bases, with 23 bases spanning the gap. In germline, CDR1 is MDHEN, CDR2 SYDVKM. This CDR3 has 16 residues. Combining the CDR3 with reference TRBV28 and TRBJ2-3 gives the whole variable domain DVKVTQSSRYLVKRTGEKVFLECVQDMDHENMFWYRQDPGLGLRLIYFSYDVKMKEKGDIPEGYSVSREKKERFSLILESASTNQTSMYLCASSPPGTGSRGTQYFGPGTRLTVL.

The chain uses TRBV27 and TRBJ1-2; tentative D call: TRBD1 (6 bases). CDR1 is MNHEY, CDR2 SMNVEV, per germline (reference sequence). V dropped 0 bases and J dropped 10 bases, with 9 bases sitting between them. The CDR3 runs 12 residues. In DNA form, the CDR3 reads TGTGCCAGCAGTTTATCGGACAGCGACTACACCTTC. Amino acids: CASSLSDSDYTF.

This clone appeared a single time. V is TRBV3-1 (or the pseudogene TRBV3-2) and J is TRBJ2-7; D is possibly TRBD1 (5 bases). Germline CDR1 LGHDT, CDR2 YNNKEL (reference sequence). V lost 1 base to trimming and J lost 5 bases, with 12 bases between them. CDR3 size: 14 residues. CDR3 residues: CASSQGTPRDEQYF. As DNA, the CDR3 is TGTGCCAGCAGCCAAGGGACCCCCAGGGACGAGCAGTACTTC.

CDR3 in amino acids: CATVAGTPNEKLFF. CDR3 nucleotide sequence: TGTGCCACCGTCGCAGGGACTCCTAATGAAAAACTGTTTTTT. This chain uses TRBV15 with TRBJ1-4, with D maybe TRBD1 (5 bases). The length of the CDR3 is 14 residues. CDR1 and CDR2 from the germline V gene are LNHNV and YYDKDF (reference sequence). The V gene lost 8 bases and the J gene lost 3 bases, with 13 bases spanning the gap.

This chain connects TRBV27 to TRBJ1-1; weak D call: TRBD1 (6 bases). Germline CDR1 and CDR2: MNHEY and SMNVEV (reference sequence). Trimming removed 6 bases from V and 5 bases from J, with 13 bases in between. The CDR3 spans 13 residues. The CDR3 nucleotides are TGTGCCAGCAGGTCAACAGGGAGAACTGAAGCTTTCTTT. Residues: CASRSTGRTEAFF.

V usage is TRBV12-5 and J usage is TRBJ2-4; TRBD2 agrees at 10 bases. The CDR3 is 18 residues long. J was trimmed by 1 base and V by 0 bases; bases with no gene match: 6. Germline V gene data show CDR1 as LGHNT and CDR2 as FRNRAP. The CDR3 nucleotides read TGTGCTAGTGGTTTGGTCTTAGCGGGAGGAAGCGCCAAAAACATTCAGTACTTC. Protein: CASGLVLAGGSAKNIQYF.

This clone has just one count. The chain has TRBV18 and TRBJ2-1; 8 bases agree with TRBD2. The junction had 12 bases not matched to a gene; V was cut back by 3 bases and J by 14 bases. CDR3 length: 14 amino acids. Germline values: CDR1 KGHSH, CDR2 LQKENI. CDR3 protein: CASSPPGRREAKFF. CDR3 DNA: TGTGCCAGCTCACCTCCCGGGAGGCGGGAGGCTAAGTTCTTC.

CDR3 nucleotides: TGCGCCAGCAGCCCCCTTTTCGGAGAACCGGAGACCCAGTACTTC. The encoded protein is CASSPLFGEPETQYF. The rearrangement uses TRBV4-1 and TRBJ2-5; D is uncertain. The length of the CDR3 is 15 residues. The ends were cut back, 4 bases at V and 5 bases at J, with 17 bases in the middle. Germline CDR1 and CDR2: MGHRA and YSYEKL.

This clone was observed a few times. This chain uses TRBV7-9 with TRBJ2-7, with D possibly TRBD1 on 5 matching bases. V lost 0 bases and J 5 bases, leaving 11 bases between the germline ends. This CDR3 has 14 amino acids. Germline lookup yields CDR1 SEHNR and CDR2 FQNEAQ (reference sequence). CDR3 in DNA: TGTGCCAGCAGCTTAGCGGGGCGTCCCCACGAGCAGTACTTC. Its protein product is CASSLAGRPHEQYF.

The chain is built from TRBV7-9 and TRBJ2-2, with D hard to call. The CDR3 is made up of 12 amino acids. The V and J ends lost 3 bases and 4 bases respectively, with 3 bases between them. CDR1 is SEHNR, CDR2 FQNEAQ, per germline (reference sequence). The CDR3 DNA reads as TGTGCCAGCAGCTTGGCCACCGGGGAGCTGTTTTTT. Its translation is CASSLATGELFF.